This record concerns one T cell receptor (beta chain) sequence. These data are taken from a study of CD8 T cells in Susac syndrome. Between the trimmed V and J ends, which lost 0 bases and 7 bases, there was a span of 16 bases. This CDR3 contains 15 residues. CDR1 and CDR2 from the germline V gene are SGDLS and YYNGEE. An input of about 0.45 to 1 ug of RNA was subjected to reverse transcription using random hexamers. Amplification of TCR beta CDR3 spanned 54 Vbeta and 13 Jbeta via immunoSEQ multiplex PCR. TCRdb independently ran MiXCR on the immunoSEQ multiplex PCR reads; one entry per CDR3 protein. The data show fewer than 300,000 distinct CDR3 sequences, with roughly 81% seen just once and 0.11% held by the top ten. CD8+ and CD4+ T cells from blood underwent TCR beta sequencing. The multiple sclerosis controls comprised treatment-naive patients whose relapsing-remitting disease was stable or active.

The specimen was CD8+ T cells from PBMCs. The TCR originated in a human donor with multiple sclerosis. This chain uses TRBV9 with TRBJ2-5; a weak D match, TRBD1 (6 bases). Here the CDR3 reads CASSVEGRGSGTQYF. The CDR3 DNA is TGTGCCAGCAGCGTAGAGGGCAGGGGCTCGGGGACCCAGTACTTC.